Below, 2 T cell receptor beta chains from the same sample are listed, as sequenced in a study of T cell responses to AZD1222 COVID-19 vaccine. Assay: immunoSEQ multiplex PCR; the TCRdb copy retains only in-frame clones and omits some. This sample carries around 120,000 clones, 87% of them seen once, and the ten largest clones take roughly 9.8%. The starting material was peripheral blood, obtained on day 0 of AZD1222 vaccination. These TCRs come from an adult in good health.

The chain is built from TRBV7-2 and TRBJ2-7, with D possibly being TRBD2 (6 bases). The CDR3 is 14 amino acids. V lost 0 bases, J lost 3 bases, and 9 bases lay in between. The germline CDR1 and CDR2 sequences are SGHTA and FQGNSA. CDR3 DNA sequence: TGTGCCAGCAGCTTAGCGGGTAGCGGCTACGAGCAGTACTTC. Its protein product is CASSLAGSGYEQYF.

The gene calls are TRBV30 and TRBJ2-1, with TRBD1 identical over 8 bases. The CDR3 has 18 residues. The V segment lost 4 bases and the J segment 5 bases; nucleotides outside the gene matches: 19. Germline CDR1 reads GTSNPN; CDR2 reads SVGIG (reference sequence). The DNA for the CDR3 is TGTGCCTGGACCCTACGCCCCTGGGGACAGGCCTTGAACAATGAGCAGTTCTTC. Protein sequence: CAWTLRPWGQALNNEQFF.